The 27 T cell receptor beta chains in this list originate from one sample, sequenced in a study of blood T cells in healthy people across ages. The use of a sample-barcoded 5' primer and a J-beta primer mix characterized a second PCR of roughly 6 to 11 cycles. TCRdb called the 5' RACE reads again in MiXCR, with one record for every CDR3 protein. This table holds 780,000 or so distinct CDR3 sequences, 40% to 65% found once. The source material was blood. The receptors here all came from an elderly man in good health.

This clonotype was detected a few times. The V gene is TRBV12-3 or TRBV12-4, the J gene TRBJ2-5; 10 nucleotides match TRBD2. The J call could be wrong; TRBJ2-7 is a better fit for the DNA end. The CDR3 is 14 residues long. In nucleotides, the CDR3 is TGTGCCAGCAGTTTAGCAGCGGGAGGGAGCGAGCAGTACTTC. It encodes CASSLAAGGSEQYF.

This chain links TRBV3-1 with TRBJ1-1, with no clear D. The CDR3 sequence is 15 residues long. V lost 0 bases and J lost 6, with 14 bases in between. CDR1 is LGHDT and CDR2 is YNNKEL in the germline V gene (reference sequence). This CDR3 reads CASSQEGFGVSEAFF. The DNA for the CDR3 is TGTGCCAGCAGCCAAGAAGGCTTTGGAGTTTCTGAAGCTTTCTTT.

This sequence joins TRBV29-1 and TRBJ2-3; D is unresolved. This CDR3 has 15 amino acids. The ends were cut back, 4 bases at V and 14 bases at J, with 28 bases in the middle. Germline lookup yields CDR1 SQVTM and CDR2 ANQGSEA. CDR3 bases: TGCAGCGTTGTCTTGCCTGCCTCCCGGCATAGAGACGCGTATTTT. Translated: CSVVLPASRHRDAYF.

This rearrangement joins TRBV5-1 to TRBJ2-3; D tentatively reads TRBD1 or TRBD2 (5 bases each). Germline V gives CDR1 SGHRS, CDR2 YFSETQ. Trimming stripped 6 bases from V and 14 bases from J, with 34 bases between. The CDR3 sequence is 17 residues long. The chain's CDR3 is CASTLGDLRADHRYAYF. The CDR3 DNA is TGCGCCAGCACCCTGGGGGATCTACGGGCAGACCACAGATACGCGTATTTT.

This chain connects TRBV10-3 to TRBJ2-3; tentative D call: TRBD2 (6 bases). This CDR3 spans 14 amino acids. The germline V and J ends were trimmed by 10 bases and 0 bases, with 14 bases remaining between them. CDR1 and CDR2 from the germline V gene are ENHRY and SYGVKD. This CDR3 is CATGLSGSTDTQYF. The DNA for the CDR3 is TGTGCCACAGGGTTGAGCGGGAGCACAGATACGCAGTATTTT.

This chain's CDR3 is CASSADKNTGELFF. The CDR3 DNA reads TGCGCCAGCAGCGCTGACAAGAACACCGGGGAGCTGTTTTTT. The V and J genes are TRBV5-1 and TRBJ2-2; D gene ambiguous. V lost 4 bases and J 1 base, leaving 8 bases between the germline ends. The CDR3 is 14 amino acids. The germline CDR1 and CDR2 sequences are SGHRS and YFSETQ.

The chain couples TRBV5-1 to TRBJ1-2; D unresolved. V lost 2 bases to trimming and J lost 0 bases, with 14 bases between them. The CDR3 spans 16 residues. CDR1 is SGHRS, CDR2 YFSETQ, per germline. CDR3 in DNA: TGCGCCAGCAGCTTTCTGGTTCGTGGGACTAACTATGGCTACACCTTC. It yields the protein CASSFLVRGTNYGYTF. The complete variable domain, with remaining parts taken from reference TRBV5-1 and TRBJ1-2, reads KAGVTQTPRYLIKTRGQQVTLSCSPISGHRSVSWYQQTPGQGLQFLFEYFSETQRNKGNFPGRFSGRQFSNSRSEMNVSTLELGDSALYLCASSFLVRGTNYGYTFGSGTRLTVV.

The chain uses TRBV7-6 and TRBJ1-4, with TRBD1 matching 8 bases. The V segment lost 5 bases and the J segment 3 bases; nucleotides outside the gene matches: 5. The germline CDR1 and CDR2 sequences are SGHVS and FNYEAQ. This CDR3 is 15 amino acids long. CDR3: CASSPNRGSNEKLFF. DNA of the CDR3: TGTGCCAGCAGCCCTAACAGGGGGTCTAATGAAAAACTGTTTTTT.

The chain combines TRBV6-2 or TRBV6-3 with TRBJ2-1; perhaps TRBD1 as D (5 bases). CDR1 MNHEY and CDR2 SVGEGT come from the germline V gene. The CDR3 is 14 residues long. V lost 6 bases and J lost 8, with 17 bases in between. Written as DNA, the CDR3 is TGTGCCAGCAGAGGAGAAACCGGCAGGGATGAGCAGTTCTTC. It is translated as CASRGETGRDEQFF.

J is TRBJ1-5 and V is TRBV28; 8 bases are shared with TRBD1. CDR3 length equals 17 residues. Looked up from germline, CDR1 is MDHEN and CDR2 is SYDVKM. Losses at the gene ends were 5 bases for V and 0 bases for J; bases not matched to a gene: 9. CDR3: CASSPAQGESSNQPQHF. DNA of the CDR3: TGTGCCAGCAGTCCGGCACAGGGGGAGTCTAGCAATCAGCCCCAGCATTTT.

This clonotype appeared a single time. The chain is built from TRBV7-2 and TRBJ1-2, with D perhaps TRBD1 (6 bases). The V gene's germline CDR1 is SGHTA and CDR2 FQGNSA. Trimming stripped 0 bases from V and 7 bases from J, with 15 bases between. The CDR3 has 15 residues. CDR3 loop: CASSLAGGGRSGYTF. CDR3 nucleotide sequence: TGTGCCAGCAGCTTAGCTGGGGGGGGGCGGTCTGGCTACACCTTC.

The gene calls are TRBV5-1 and TRBJ2-7; 10 bases fit TRBD2. Losses at the gene ends were 6 bases for V and 7 bases for J; bases not matched to a gene: 13. Per germline, CDR1 SGHRS and CDR2 YFSETQ. This CDR3 has 15 amino acids. The CDR3 bases are TGCGCCAGCACCTACAAGGCTAGCGGGGGCGGTGAGCAGTACTTC. Translation gives CASTYKASGGGEQYF.

V usage is TRBV27 and J usage is TRBJ1-2; TRBD1 matches at 8 bases. J gave up 7 bases and V 4 bases, and 17 bases lay outside the gene matches. The germline V gene encodes CDR1 MNHEY and CDR2 SMNVEV (reference sequence). CDR3 length: 17 amino acids. CDR3 residues: CASSSRRQGWHYCGYTF. CDR3 nucleotides: TGTGCCAGCAGTTCCAGACGACAGGGGTGGCACTATTGTGGCTACACCTTC.

This clonotype qualifies as medium-sized. The chain couples TRBV4-1 to TRBJ2-5; 9 bases are a match to TRBD2. The CDR3 length is 17 residues. CDR1 MGHRA and CDR2 YSYEKL come from the germline V gene. J lost 5 bases, V lost 0 bases, and 10 bases had no gene match. CDR3 amino acids: CASSQDSSGNPGETQYF. The CDR3 region has the DNA TGCGCCAGCAGCCAAGATTCTAGCGGGAACCCGGGGGAGACCCAGTACTTC.

The chain uses TRBV3-1 and TRBJ2-3, with TRBD2 matching 8 bases. Per germline, CDR1 LGHDT and CDR2 YNNKEL (reference sequence). The CDR3 sequence is 13 residues long. With 0 bases clipped from V and 14 bases from J, the junction kept 7 bases outside the gene matches. The CDR3 region has the DNA TGTGCCAGCAGCCAAGAAGGGACTAGATACGCGTATTTT. Amino acid sequence: CASSQEGTRYAYF.

This clonotype was counted between two and nine times. The chain couples TRBV29-1 to TRBJ2-1; 7 nucleotides align to TRBD2. The CDR3 is 14 residues long. With V trimmed by 3 bases and J by 5 bases, 7 bases remained unmatched. The germline CDR1 and CDR2 sequences are SQVTM and ANQGSEA. The CDR3 spells CSVDGLEWHNEQFF. As DNA, the CDR3 is TGCAGCGTTGACGGACTAGAGTGGCACAATGAGCAGTTCTTC.

This clonotype was counted a few times. The chain couples TRBV12-3 or TRBV12-4 to TRBJ2-6; no clear D gene. Deletions cut 1 base from V and 0 bases from J, with 7 bases between. CDR3 length: 16 residues. CDR3 DNA: TGTGCCAGCAGTTTAGGCACACCCTCTGGGGCCAACGTCCTGACTTTC. It codes for CASSLGTPSGANVLTF.

The genes are TRBV3-1 and TRBJ2-4; weak D call: TRBD2 (5 bases). The last part of the DNA fits TRBJ2-5 better; the J call may be wrong. The CDR3 runs 11 residues. The germline V gene encodes CDR1 LGHDT and CDR2 YNNKEL (reference sequence). Written as DNA, the CDR3 is TGTGCCAACACCCCGGGGGAGACCCAGTACTTC. Protein: CANTPGETQYF.

This rearrangement joins TRBV7-3 to TRBJ1-4, with a weak D call TRBD1 (5 bases). V was cut by 1 base and J by 5 bases, with 5 bases left in between. CDR1 SGHTA and CDR2 FQGTGA come from the germline V gene. The CDR3 has 13 amino acids. CDR3 nucleotides: TGTGCCAGCAGCTTAAACAGGAATGAAAAACTGTTTTTT. Its translation is CASSLNRNEKLFF.

The gene calls are TRBV5-6 and TRBJ1-2, with 9 bases lining up with TRBD1. The CDR3 consists of 13 residues. Germline V lookup: CDR1 SGHDT, CDR2 YYEEEE. With 3 bases clipped from V and 9 bases from J, the junction kept 6 bases outside the gene matches. The CDR3 loop is CASSSQGAGSYTF. DNA of the CDR3: TGTGCCAGCAGCTCACAGGGGGCCGGAAGCTACACCTTC.

The chain employs TRBV28 and TRBJ1-5; D not resolved. V was shortened by 2 bases and J by 0 bases, with 8 bases between the two germline ends. Germline loops: CDR1 MDHEN, CDR2 SYDVKM. CDR3 length: 15 residues. The CDR3 protein is CASSLTDYSNQPQHF. DNA of the CDR3: TGTGCCAGCAGTTTAACAGATTATAGCAATCAGCCCCAGCATTTT.

The rearrangement joins TRBV12-3 or TRBV12-4 to TRBJ2-5; TRBD2 aligns across 11 bases. V lost 2 bases and J lost 8; bases outside the gene matches: 4. The CDR3 totals 14 residues. CDR3 sequence (DNA): TGTGCCAGCAGTTTAAGAGGGACTAGCGGTACCCAGTACTTC. Translating it yields CASSLRGTSGTQYF.

Only a few counts were recorded for this clonotype. V gene TRBV12-3 or TRBV12-4 combines with J gene TRBJ2-7, with D uncertain. This CDR3 spans 12 amino acids. V was shortened by 5 bases and J by 4 bases, with 9 bases between the two germline ends. CDR3 in DNA: TGTGCCAGCAGTGCCCTCGGGTACGAGCAGTACTTC. Protein: CASSALGYEQYF.

This chain uses TRBV12-3 or TRBV12-4 with TRBJ1-6; D might be TRBD1 (5 bases). The CDR3 totals 16 residues. V shed 7 bases and J shed 9 bases, with 22 bases lying between them. DNA of the CDR3: TGTGCCAGCACCCGAACGGGGGGGGAAGGACGTTCACCCCTCCACTTT. This encodes CASTRTGGEGRSPLHF.

This clonotype appeared a few times. The chain joins TRBV28 to TRBJ2-7; 10 positions match TRBD1. The J segment lost 6 bases and the V segment lost 6 bases, leaving 14 bases of the junction unmatched. Germline V lookup: CDR1 MDHEN, CDR2 SYDVKM. The CDR3 is 16 amino acids. The CDR3 loop is CASSSPSDRGYSEQYF. The CDR3 DNA is TGTGCCAGCAGCTCCCCCTCGGACAGGGGGTACTCCGAGCAGTACTTC.

The chain recombines TRBV25-1 with TRBJ2-5; D gene ambiguous. The J call could be wrong; TRBJ2-7 is a better fit for the DNA end. Germline values: CDR1 MGHDK, CDR2 SYGVNS. This CDR3 region has 14 residues. CDR3 residues: CASSEDGTPYEQYF. DNA for the CDR3: TGTGCCAGCAGTGAAGACGGAACCCCCTACGAGCAGTACTTC.

This chain uses TRBV5-4 with TRBJ2-5; 8 positions agree with TRBD2. Trimming took 4 bases from V and 3 from J; bases not matched to a gene: 14. Per germline, CDR1 SGHNT and CDR2 YYREEE (reference sequence). The CDR3 contains 17 residues. The CDR3 nucleotides are TGTGCCAGCAGCCCCACTAGTTTCGGGAGGGCCGAAGAGACCCAGTACTTC. Its protein is CASSPTSFGRAEETQYF.